This TCR beta chain was retrieved from a study of cytomegalovirus exposure and HLA in healthy donors. It was with 60 Vbeta and 13 Jbeta primers that the PCR ran. As handled by the study authors: The count from a later analysis was about 80 million unique TCR beta chains, 9.5 million to 13 million of them shared. Libraries were prepared by immunoSEQ multiplex PCR; TCRdb keeps only in-frame clonotypes and omits some of them. V and J calls and clone size are as listed in that table; D and trimming were resolved from the DNA. The sample lists roughly 240,000 clones; roughly 81% were seen once. As to this clone: What it binds is unknown.

Trimming shortened V by 4 bases and J by 1 base, and 12 bases separated the two germline ends. The CDR3 runs to 15 residues. Germline V gene sequence: CDR1 SGHRS, CDR2 YFSETQ. Study findings and constraints: The study designated 150 to 200 TCR beta chains cytomegalovirus-associated. Earlier analysis looked at TCR beta V segments, and most were productive about 87% or about 30% of the time.

V gene TRBV5-1 combines with J gene TRBJ1-3; D is possibly TRBD1 (6 bases). The receptor's source is a girl aged 2 to 10 in good health and CMV-seronegative. Input material: PBMCs. The DNA for the CDR3 is TGCGCCAGCAGCCTTGAGGGGGTATCTGGAAACACCATATATTTT. Protein: CASSLEGVSGNTIYF.